Following are 21 T cell receptor beta chains from one sample sequenced in a study of spatial heterogeneity in lung cancer. Each CDR3 protein is one row after TCRdb ran MiXCR on the 5' RACE reads. This sample has 4,000 or so distinct CDR3 sequences, with 26% found just once. As to time point: blood at routine non-recurrence follow-up after resection. The starting material was PBMCs, obtained at follow-up. These receptors all stem from a male donor with early-stage non-small cell lung cancer.

This clonotype qualifies as medium-sized. This chain uses TRBV7-3 with TRBJ2-5; D is ambiguous. Germline CDR1 SGHTA, CDR2 FQGTGA. Between the trimmed V and J ends, which lost 5 bases and 4 bases, there was a span of 8 bases. The CDR3 runs to 12 residues. The CDR3, as DNA: TGTGCCAGCAGCATAGAAGGAGAGACCCAGTACTTC. This encodes CASSIEGETQYF.

The J gene is TRBJ1-6, the V gene TRBV7-9; 8 nucleotides match TRBD1. This CDR3 contains 14 residues. Losses at the gene ends were 7 bases for V and 5 bases for J; bases not matched to a gene: 4. CDR1 and CDR2 from the germline V gene are SEHNR and FQNEAQ (reference sequence). CDR3 sequence: CASTGTGDNSPLHF. In DNA, the CDR3 is TGTGCCAGCACCGGGACAGGAGATAATTCACCCCTCCACTTT. Using reference TRBV7-9 and TRBJ1-6 for the parts outside the CDR3, the full variable domain is DTGVSQNPRHKITKRGQNVTFRCDPISEHNRLYWYRQTLGQGPEFLTYFQNEAQLEKSRLLSDRFSAERPKGSFSTLEIQRTEQGDSAMYLCASTGTGDNSPLHFGNGTRLTVT.

This clonotype showed up just a few times. V and J are TRBV29-1 and TRBJ2-5, with D possibly TRBD1 on 5 matching bases. V lost 2 bases, J lost 4 bases, and 11 bases lay in between. The CDR3 is made up of 13 amino acids. The germline CDR1 and CDR2 sequences are SQVTM and ANQGSEA. CDR3 nucleotide sequence: TGCAGCGTTGAAAGGTCAGGGCCAGAGACCCAGTACTTC. This translates into CSVERSGPETQYF.

V is TRBV12-3 or TRBV12-4 and J is TRBJ2-7; TRBD2 matches at 8 bases. Trimming cost V 7 bases and J 6 bases; bases outside gene matches: 14. CDR3 length equals 15 residues. CDR3 residues: CASTPAGGTVAEQYF. The CDR3 DNA sequence: TGTGCCAGCACCCCGGCGGGGGGCACAGTAGCCGAGCAGTACTTC.

V usage is TRBV20-1 and J usage is TRBJ2-5, with 9 bases aligning to TRBD1. The CDR3 is 15 residues long. CDR1 DFQATT and CDR2 SNEGSKA come from the germline V gene (reference sequence). Trimming removed 6 bases from V and 5 bases from J; junction bases left unmatched: 13. In DNA form, the CDR3 reads TGCAGTGCCCAGATTACAGGGGGCCTACCCGAGACCCAGTACTTC. This gives the protein CSAQITGGLPETQYF.

As DNA, the CDR3 is TGTGCCAGTAGTATTTGGGGGGCTAGCGGGACCTACGAGCAGTACTTC. This gives the protein CASSIWGASGTYEQYF. The J gene is TRBJ2-7, the V gene TRBV19, with 9 bases lining up with TRBD2. The germline CDR1 and CDR2 sequences are LNHDA and SQIVND (reference sequence). Germline trimming cut 3 bases from V and 2 bases from J; bases unmatched to any gene: 8. CDR3 length: 16 residues.

This clonotype came up a few times. The rearrangement joins TRBV29-1 to TRBJ2-5, with 10 bases lining up with TRBD2. The V and J ends lost 7 bases and 1 base, in that order; junction bases with no gene match: 6. Germline CDR1 is SQVTM and CDR2 is ANQGSEA. The CDR3 spans 14 residues. The CDR3 nucleotides are TGCAGCGGGGGCGGGACTAGCGCCCAAGAGACCCAGTACTTC. It is translated as CSGGGTSAQETQYF.

This clonotype is termed medium-sized. The chain has TRBV6-5 and TRBJ2-7; 9 bases line up with TRBD1. The CDR3 length is 16 residues. V shed 6 bases, J shed 4 bases, and the junction held 13 bases outside the gene matches. CDR1 MNHEY and CDR2 SVGAGI come from the germline V gene. CDR3 sequence reads: CASSRGQGFIVYEQYF. As DNA, the CDR3 is TGTGCCAGCAGCCGAGGACAGGGGTTTATCGTGTACGAGCAGTACTTC.

The chain is built from TRBV20-1 and TRBJ2-6; D unresolved. Germline V gene sequence: CDR1 DFQATT, CDR2 SNEGSKA (reference sequence). The CDR3 is made up of 13 amino acids. The ends were cut back, 3 bases at V and 0 bases at J, with 3 bases in the middle. The CDR3 nucleotides read TGCAGTGCTAGTGGCTCTGGGGCCAACGTCCTGACTTTC. It codes for CSASGSGANVLTF.

This clonotype is medium-sized (0.01 to 0.1%) in the sample. The chain couples TRBV6-1 to TRBJ2-5, with 8 bases lining up with TRBD2. This CDR3 contains 16 residues. From germline, CDR1 is MNHNS and CDR2 SASEGT. The V and J ends lost 0 bases and 5 bases, in that order; junction bases with no gene match: 8. This CDR3 is CASSEAFSGVRETQYF. CDR3 DNA sequence: TGTGCCAGCAGTGAAGCCTTTAGCGGGGTGCGGGAGACCCAGTACTTC.

This sequence joins TRBV2 and TRBJ2-1; 12 nucleotides align to TRBD2. J lost 0 bases, V lost 0 bases, and 6 bases had no gene match. Germline V gene data show CDR1 as SNHLY and CDR2 as FYNNEI. The CDR3 sequence is 19 residues long. The DNA of the CDR3 is TGTGCCAGCAGTGAAGCATTATTGACTAGCGGGAGCTCCTACAATGAGCAGTTCTTC. Residues: CASSEALLTSGSSYNEQFF.

V is TRBV28 and J is TRBJ2-5; 7 nucleotides match TRBD1. Unmatched junction bases numbered 6, after V lost 1 base and J lost 4 bases. The germline CDR1 and CDR2 sequences are MDHEN and SYDVKM. CDR3 length: 15 residues. The CDR3 region has the DNA TGTGCCAGCAGTTTATTAGGGGGCGCGGGAGAGACCCAGTACTTC. It encodes CASSLLGGAGETQYF.

J is TRBJ1-6 and V is TRBV6-5; no reliable D call. Deletions cut 6 bases from V and 0 bases from J, with 6 bases between. This CDR3 is built from 14 residues. Germline assignment: CDR1 MNHEY and CDR2 SVGAGI. As DNA, the CDR3 is TGTGCCAGCAGCTCTAACTCCTATAATTCACCCCTCCACTTT. It translates to CASSSNSYNSPLHF.

This clonotype is medium-sized within its sample. The junction and the germline gene differ at one end; a read error may be behind it. The V gene is TRBV7-7, the J gene TRBJ2-7; 11 bases agree with TRBD2. Germline CDR1 and CDR2: SSHAT and FNYEAQ (reference sequence). This CDR3 comprises 13 residues. This CDR3 is CASSLAGGDEQYF. In nucleotides, the CDR3 is TGTGCTAGCAGCTTAGCGGGAGGGGACGAGCAGTACTTC.

This chain uses TRBV12-3 or TRBV12-4 with TRBJ2-6; D is unresolved. V was pared by 6 bases and J by 0 bases, with 3 bases between. The CDR3 is 13 residues long. Here the CDR3 DNA reads TGTGCCAGCAGCCTCTCTGGGGCCAACGTCCTGACTTTC. The encoded protein is CASSLSGANVLTF.

This clonotype was picked up a small number of times. This chain uses TRBV20-1 with TRBJ2-5; 15 positions match TRBD2. Germline-derived CDR1 and CDR2 are DFQATT and SNEGSKA (reference sequence). The junction had 11 bases not matched to a gene; V was cut back by 4 bases and J by 5 bases. CDR3 length: 17 amino acids. The CDR3 DNA sequence: TGCAGTGCTACATACCAATCCGGGACTAGCGGGGGGGAGACCCAGTACTTC. Encoded protein: CSATYQSGTSGGETQYF.

The chain couples TRBV7-2 to TRBJ2-3, with TRBD2 matching 11 bases. Unmatched junction bases numbered 3, after V lost 4 bases and J lost 3 bases. The CDR3 is 15 residues long. Germline V gene sequence: CDR1 SGHTA, CDR2 FQGNSA. DNA for the CDR3: TGTGCCAGCAGCTACTCTAGCGGGGGGACAGATACGCAGTATTTT. It specifies CASSYSSGGTDTQYF.

This clonotype was seen more than once but under ten times. The rearrangement links TRBV11-2 to TRBJ2-3; the match to TRBD2 covers 10 bases. The CDR3 has 17 amino acids. Germline CDR1 SGHAT, CDR2 FQNNGV. Unmatched junction bases numbered 11, after V lost 3 bases and J lost 5 bases. In DNA, the CDR3 is TGTGCCAGCAGCTTTTACCCCAGCGGGAGGGCGGGAGATACGCAGTATTTT. It is translated as CASSFYPSGRAGDTQYF.

This clonotype qualifies as medium-sized. The V and J genes are TRBV7-3 and TRBJ2-7; no clear D gene. Germline V gene lookup returns CDR1 SGHTA and CDR2 FQGTGA. Trimming took off 1 base at V and 2 bases at J, with 12 bases between the two ends. The CDR3 runs 15 residues. The CDR3, as DNA: TGTGCCAGCAGCTTAAGTGCCGACCCCGCCTACGAGCAGTACTTC. This encodes CASSLSADPAYEQYF.

The chain couples TRBV4-1 to TRBJ2-7; D unresolved. Per germline, CDR1 MGHRA and CDR2 YSYEKL. This CDR3 is built from 15 residues. V dropped 3 bases and J dropped 4 bases, with 16 bases sitting between them. The CDR3 loop reads CASSQGLPKAYEQYF. The CDR3 DNA is TGCGCCAGCAGCCAGGGCCTCCCCAAGGCGTACGAGCAGTACTTC.

In its sample, this clonotype was seen a few times. The CDR3 reads CASSLTGTTAREQYF. In DNA form, the CDR3 reads TGTGCCAGCAGCTTAACCGGGACCACAGCTCGCGAGCAGTACTTC. This chain uses TRBV7-2 with TRBJ2-7; D may correspond to TRBD1 or TRBD2 (5 bases each). The V gene's germline CDR1 is SGHTA and CDR2 FQGNSA. The CDR3 contains 15 residues. Trimming took 2 bases from V and 6 from J, leaving 17 bases between them.